This TCR beta chain was identified during a study of T cell responses to AZD1222 COVID-19 vaccine. Whole-study results and caveats: Following two doses of AZD1222, Spike-specific TCR breadth and depth rose. Researchers took repertoire samples only after the peak T cell response had come.

TCRdb keeps only in-frame clones here, not all; method: immunoSEQ multiplex PCR. The sample lists some 83,000 clones, about 87% occurring once. Notes on this clone: The antigen remains undetermined.

The TCR originated in an adult in good health. The sequencing used peripheral blood, collected on day 0 of AZD1222 vaccination.

Written as DNA, the CDR3 is TGTGCCAGCAGTTGGACAGATACGCAGTATTTT. Translating gives CASSWTDTQYF. The chain combines TRBV6-2 or TRBV6-3 with TRBJ2-3; unclear D gene. V was trimmed by 4 bases and J by 3 bases, leaving 2 bases between them. This CDR3 has 11 amino acids. Germline values: CDR1 MNHEY, CDR2 SVGEGT.